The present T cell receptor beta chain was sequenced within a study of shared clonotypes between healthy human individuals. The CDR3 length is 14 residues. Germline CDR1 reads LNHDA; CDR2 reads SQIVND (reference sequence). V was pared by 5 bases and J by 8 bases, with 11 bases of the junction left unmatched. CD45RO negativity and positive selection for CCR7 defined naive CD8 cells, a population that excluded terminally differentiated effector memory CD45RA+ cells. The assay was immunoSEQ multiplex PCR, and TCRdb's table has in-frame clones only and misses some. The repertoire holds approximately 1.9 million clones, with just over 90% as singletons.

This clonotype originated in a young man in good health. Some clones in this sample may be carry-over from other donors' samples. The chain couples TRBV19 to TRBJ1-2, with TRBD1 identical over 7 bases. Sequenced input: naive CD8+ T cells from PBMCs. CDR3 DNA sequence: TGTGCCAGTAGTGCCAAGTGGCAGGGGGAAGGCTACACCTTC. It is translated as CASSAKWQGEGYTF.